This T cell receptor beta chain came from a study of blood T cell repertoires in COVID-19. At the level of the study: Some COVID-19 samples were acute and others convalescent; all came from the United States, Italy and Spain. T cells, B-cell-depleted T cells, or PBMCs provided the cDNA or gDNA that served as material.

Per the original data handling: It was from reference gene primer amplification that nucleated cell counts were estimated. TCRdb's copy holds only in-frame clones and misses some; the assay was immunoSEQ multiplex PCR. V, J and clone size are those of that table, while D and trimming were read from the DNA. The sample carries approximately 15,000 clones, approximately 84% recorded once. V was clipped by 4 bases and J by 1 base; unmatched bases: 4. The CDR3 covers 15 residues. From germline, CDR1 is SGHDT and CDR2 YYEEEE. The sample consisted of peripheral blood. This TCR was sampled from a human donor in a cohort sampled during active COVID-19. The chain uses TRBV5-6 and TRBJ2-5, with 10 nucleotides matching TRBD1. The CDR3 protein is CASSRDRGSQETQYF. CDR3 bases: TGTGCCAGCAGCCGGGACAGGGGATCCCAAGAGACCCAGTACTTC.